Reported below is one TCR beta chain. The antigen remains unidentified. A quantity of about 0.5 to 1 ug RNA underwent reverse transcription using random hexamers. Amplification of TCR beta CDR3 by immunoSEQ multiplex PCR spanned 54 Vbeta and 13 Jbeta. TCRdb re-derived calls from the immunoSEQ multiplex PCR reads in MiXCR, one entry per CDR3 protein. The sample yields about 400,000 distinct CDR3 sequences, roughly 85% seen once. The CDR3 is made up of 15 amino acids. Germline CDR1 MNHEY, CDR2 SMNVEV (reference sequence). Trimming stripped 3 bases from V and 5 bases from J, with 13 bases between. The source of the sample is a study of CD8 T cells in Susac syndrome. TEMRA cells were enriched by FACS, and CD4+ and CD8+ T cells were negatively isolated. Study-level findings and limits: The study conceded that relatively few individuals underwent its TCR sequencing and HLA analysis.

The clonotype comes from a human donor with multiple sclerosis. Sequenced input: CD8+ T cells from PBMCs. The chain has TRBV27 and TRBJ1-4, with D tentatively TRBD1 (6 bases). This chain's CDR3 is CASSFETGLNEKLFF. CDR3 nucleotide sequence: TGTGCCAGCAGTTTCGAGACAGGCTTAAATGAAAAACTGTTTTTT. Complete variable domain (other parts from reference TRBV27 and TRBJ1-4): EAQVTQNPRYLITVTGKKLTVTCSQNMNHEYMSWYRQDPGLGLRQIYYSMNVEVTDKGDVPEGYKVSRKEKRNFPLILESPSPNQTSLYFCASSFETGLNEKLFFGSGTQLSVL.